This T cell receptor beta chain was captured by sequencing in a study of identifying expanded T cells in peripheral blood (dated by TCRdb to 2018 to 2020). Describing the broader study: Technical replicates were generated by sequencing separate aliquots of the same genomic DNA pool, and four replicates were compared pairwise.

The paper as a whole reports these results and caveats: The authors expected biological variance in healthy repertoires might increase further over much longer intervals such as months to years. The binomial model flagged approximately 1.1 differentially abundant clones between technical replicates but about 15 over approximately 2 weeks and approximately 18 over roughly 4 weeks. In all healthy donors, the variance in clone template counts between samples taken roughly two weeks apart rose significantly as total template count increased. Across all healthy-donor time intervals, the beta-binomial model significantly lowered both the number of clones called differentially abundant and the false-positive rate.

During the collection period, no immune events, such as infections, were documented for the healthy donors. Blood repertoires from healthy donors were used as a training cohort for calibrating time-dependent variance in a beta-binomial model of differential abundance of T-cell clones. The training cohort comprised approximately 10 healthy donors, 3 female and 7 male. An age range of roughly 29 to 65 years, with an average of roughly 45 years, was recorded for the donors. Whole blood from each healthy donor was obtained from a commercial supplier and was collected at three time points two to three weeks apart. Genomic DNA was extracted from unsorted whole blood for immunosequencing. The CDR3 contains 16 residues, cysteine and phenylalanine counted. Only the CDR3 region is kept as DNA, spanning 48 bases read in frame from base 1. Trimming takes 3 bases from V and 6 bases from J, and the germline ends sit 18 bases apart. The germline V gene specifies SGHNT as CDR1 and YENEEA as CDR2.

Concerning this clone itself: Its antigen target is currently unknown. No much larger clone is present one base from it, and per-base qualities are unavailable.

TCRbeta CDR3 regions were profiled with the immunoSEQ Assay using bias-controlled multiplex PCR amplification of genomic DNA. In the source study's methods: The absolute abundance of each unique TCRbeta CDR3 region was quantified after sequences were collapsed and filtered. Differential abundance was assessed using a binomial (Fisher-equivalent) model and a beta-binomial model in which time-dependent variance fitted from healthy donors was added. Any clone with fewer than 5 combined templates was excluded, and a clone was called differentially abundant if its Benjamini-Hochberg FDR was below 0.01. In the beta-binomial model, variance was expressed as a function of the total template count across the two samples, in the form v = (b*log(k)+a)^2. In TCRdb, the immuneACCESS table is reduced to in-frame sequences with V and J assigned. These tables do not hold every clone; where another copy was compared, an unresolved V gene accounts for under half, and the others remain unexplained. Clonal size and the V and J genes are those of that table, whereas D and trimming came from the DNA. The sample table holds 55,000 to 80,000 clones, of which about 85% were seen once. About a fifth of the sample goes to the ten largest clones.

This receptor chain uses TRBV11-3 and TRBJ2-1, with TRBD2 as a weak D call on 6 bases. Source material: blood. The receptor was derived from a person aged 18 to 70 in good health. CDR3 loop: CASSFTLSSVVNEQFF. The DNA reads TGTGCCAGCAGCTTCACCCTCTCTAGCGTAGTCAATGAGCAGTTCTTC.